This passage covers 32 T cell receptor beta chains from one sample sequenced in a study of shared clonotypes between healthy human individuals. Sequencing used immunoSEQ multiplex PCR; TCRdb keeps in-frame clones, though not all of them. The data show around 88,000 clones, with 67% seen just once and 45% held by the top ten. Sequenced sample: memory CD8+ T cells sorted from blood. Subset: CD45RO+ cells pooled with CCR7-negative TemRA cells. Receptor source: a man aged 25 to 40 in good health.

The chain links TRBV9 to TRBJ1-5; a possible D gene is TRBD1 (5 bases). Germline CDR1 reads SGDLS; CDR2 reads YYNGEE. Trimming stripped 3 bases from V and 4 bases from J, with 11 bases between. The CDR3 extends over 14 amino acids. The CDR3, as DNA: TGTGCCAGCAGCGAGGGGTGGGGGAATCAGCCCCAGCATTTT. It specifies CASSEGWGNQPQHF.

The chain joins TRBV25-1 to TRBJ2-1, with D unclear. CDR3 length: 18 amino acids. Trimming removed 3 bases from V and 5 bases from J, with 23 bases in between. Germline V CDR1 and CDR2: MGHDK, SYGVNS. The CDR3 coding sequence is TGTGCCAGCAGTGAGTCAGTCACCCAATATTTGGGCGACAATGAGCAGTTCTTC. As protein: CASSESVTQYLGDNEQFF.

The chain's CDR3 is CASSPNRENTEAFF. The DNA for the CDR3 is TGTGCCAGCTCTCCGAACAGGGAGAACACTGAAGCTTTCTTT. The chain recombines TRBV18 with TRBJ1-1; possibly TRBD1 for D (6 bases). The germline V gene encodes CDR1 KGHSH and CDR2 LQKENI. The CDR3 runs 14 residues. Trimming removed 6 bases from V and 1 base from J, with 12 bases in between.

This clone was observed a single time. This chain links TRBV2 with TRBJ1-5; D ambiguous. The germline CDR1 and CDR2 sequences are SNHLY and FYNNEI. Trimming removed 5 bases from V and 7 bases from J, with 12 bases in between. The CDR3 spans 13 residues. For the CDR3, the DNA is TGTGCCAGCAGTCAAGAGGTACGGCAGCCCCAGCATTTT. It specifies CASSQEVRQPQHF.

J is TRBJ2-5 and V is TRBV7-2; unclear D gene. Germline CDR1 is SGHTA and CDR2 is FQGNSA. This CDR3 is built from 16 residues. The germline V and J ends were trimmed by 5 bases and 0 bases, with 16 bases remaining between them. In nucleotides, the CDR3 is TGTGCCAGCAGCCGACCGGGCCAATTGTACCAAGAGACCCAGTACTTC. Translated, it gives CASSRPGQLYQETQYF. The entire variable domain, with the rest obtained from reference TRBV7-2 and TRBJ2-5, is as follows: GAGVSQSPSNKVTEKGKDVELRCDPISGHTALYWYRQSLGQGLEFLIYFQGNSAPDKSGLPSDRFSAERTGGSVSTLTIQRTQQEDSAVYLCASSRPGQLYQETQYFGPGTRLLVL.

The J gene is TRBJ2-7, the V gene TRBV28; 8 bases line up with TRBD1. This CDR3 region has 13 residues. The germline V gene has CDR1 MDHEN and CDR2 SYDVKM. V lost 7 bases, J lost 3 bases, and 5 bases stayed unmatched. In nucleotides, the CDR3 is TGTGCCAGCACGACAGGGGTAAACTACGAGCAGTACTTC. It specifies CASTTGVNYEQYF.

The chain has TRBV4-3 and TRBJ1-3; D gene unclear. Germline V gives CDR1 LGHNA, CDR2 YSLEER. The CDR3 extends over 13 amino acids. V was cut by 3 bases and J by 2 bases, with 5 bases left in between. CDR3 amino acids: CASSHRPGNTIYF. Here the CDR3 DNA reads TGCGCCAGCAGCCACAGACCTGGAAACACCATATATTTT.

This CDR3 is CASSLTSDSTDTQYF. The CDR3 nucleotides read TGCGCCAGCAGCTTAACTAGCGACAGCACAGATACGCAGTATTTT. The chain employs TRBV5-1 and TRBJ2-3, with 7 bases identical to TRBD2. The V segment lost 2 bases and the J segment 0 bases; nucleotides outside the gene matches: 3. Germline V lookup: CDR1 SGHRS, CDR2 YFSETQ. CDR3 length equals 15 residues.

The rearrangement links TRBV19 to TRBJ2-2; 8 bases are shared with TRBD2. CDR1 and CDR2 (germline): LNHDA, SQIVND (reference sequence). With V trimmed by 3 bases and J by 0 bases, 12 bases remained unmatched. The CDR3 length is 19 residues. The CDR3 nucleotides read TGTGCCAGTAGTATTACCCTAGGGCGGGAGGCCTCGAACACCGGGGAGCTGTTTTTT. Amino acid sequence: CASSITLGREASNTGELFF.

This clone has just a few counts. The genes are TRBV10-1 and TRBJ2-1, with 9 nucleotides matching TRBD2. The trim removed 0 bases at V and 3 bases at J, leaving 3 bases unmatched. Germline assignment: CDR1 WNHNN and CDR2 SYGVQD (reference sequence). The CDR3 runs to 16 residues. In DNA form, the CDR3 reads TGCGCCAGCAGTGAGTCATCTAGCGGGATCTACAATGAGCAGTTCTTC. Its protein product is CASSESSSGIYNEQFF.

The rearrangement uses TRBV28 and TRBJ2-1, with 8 bases lining up with TRBD2. The CDR3 is made up of 17 amino acids. Losses at the gene ends were 2 bases for V and 0 bases for J; bases not matched to a gene: 6. Germline values: CDR1 MDHEN, CDR2 SYDVKM. The CDR3 loop is CASSLSTSGSSYNEQFF. CDR3 nucleotide sequence: TGTGCCAGCAGTTTAAGCACTAGCGGAAGCTCCTACAATGAGCAGTTCTTC.

V and J are TRBV7-6 and TRBJ2-5; 8 bases align to TRBD2. CDR3 length: 15 residues. J gave up 4 bases and V 5 bases, and 9 bases lay outside the gene matches. Germline CDR1 and CDR2: SGHVS and FNYEAQ. CDR3 DNA sequence: TGTGCCAGCAGCCCTGCCGGGGGGGGGCCAGAGACCCAGTACTTC. Translated: CASSPAGGGPETQYF. Looking up the rest from reference TRBV7-6 and TRBJ2-5 gives the full variable domain: GAGVSQSPRYKVTKRGQDVALRCDPISGHVSLYWYRQALGQGPEFLTYFNYEAQQDKSGLPNDRFSAERPEGSISTLTIQRTEQRDSAMYRCASSPAGGGPETQYFGPGTRLLVL.

The chain has TRBV21-1 and TRBJ1-2; TRBD1, the D gene given by the table, was not confirmed from the DNA. TRBV21-1 is an annotated pseudogene. This CDR3 has 19 residues. The CDR3 loop is CASSTPIGQGRGVNYGYTF. DNA of the CDR3: TGTGCCAGCAGCACCCCGATTGGGCAGGGGAGAGGGGTTAACTATGGCTACACCTTC.

The rearrangement links TRBV6-5 to TRBJ2-7; 12 nucleotides line up with TRBD2. This CDR3 spans 16 amino acids. Per the germline V gene, CDR1 is MNHEY and CDR2 is SVGAGI. V gave up 0 bases and J gave up 2 bases; unmatched junction bases: 2. Here the CDR3 DNA reads TGTGCCAGCAGTTACTCTGGACTAGCGGGGCCCTACGAGCAGTACTTC. Translation: CASSYSGLAGPYEQYF.

To note about this clone: One junction end does not reproduce the germline sequence, and a read error may be involved. The chain has TRBV5-4 and TRBJ2-7; 9 positions agree with TRBD1. Germline V gene data show CDR1 as SGHNT and CDR2 as YYREEE (reference sequence). The CDR3 consists of 13 residues. In DNA form, the CDR3 reads TGTGCCAGCAGCCACGCCCGGGACAGGGATGTACACTTC. This gives the protein CASSHARDRDVHF.

This clone has a single count. J is TRBJ1-1 and V is TRBV4-1; perhaps TRBD1 as D (6 bases). Trimming cost V 3 bases and J 1 base, with 12 bases left between them. The CDR3 has 15 residues. Germline values: CDR1 MGHRA, CDR2 YSYEKL. CDR3 region: CASSHRRTENTEAFF. DNA for the CDR3: TGCGCCAGCAGCCACCGCCGGACAGAGAACACTGAAGCTTTCTTT.

The chain joins TRBV28 to TRBJ2-2, with a tentative D call TRBD2 (5 bases). The CDR3 spans 13 residues. Trimming stripped 8 bases from V and 5 bases from J, with 12 bases between. From germline, CDR1 is MDHEN and CDR2 SYDVKM. Here the CDR3 DNA reads TGTGCCAGCTGCAACGGGGTTACCGGGGAGCTGTTTTTT. It specifies CASCNGVTGELFF. The complete variable domain, with remaining parts taken from reference TRBV28 and TRBJ2-2, reads DVKVTQSSRYLVKRTGEKVFLECVQDMDHENMFWYRQDPGLGLRLIYFSYDVKMKEKGDIPEGYSVSREKKERFSLILESASTNQTSMYLCASCNGVTGELFFGEGSRLTVL.

The chain has TRBV11-1 and TRBJ2-5; 8 bases are a match to TRBD1. Germline trimming cut 5 bases from V and 2 bases from J; bases unmatched to any gene: 10. CDR3 length: 16 residues. Germline V gene sequence: CDR1 SGHAT, CDR2 FQDESV (reference sequence). In nucleotides, the CDR3 is TGTGCCAGCAGCCTGACCGGGACAGGACGACAAGAGACCCAGTACTTC. Its translation: CASSLTGTGRQETQYF.

V gene TRBV4-1 combines with J gene TRBJ1-2; D is uncertain. V lost 3 bases and J lost 4, with 15 bases in between. Germline V CDR1 and CDR2: MGHRA, YSYEKL. The length of the CDR3 is 15 residues. CDR3 loop: CASSQYHRVGYGYTF. The CDR3 nucleotides are TGCGCCAGCAGCCAGTATCACCGCGTGGGCTATGGCTACACCTTC.

The chain employs TRBV28 and TRBJ1-2; TRBD1 aligns across 8 bases. V dropped 3 bases and J dropped 4; count of bases not matched to a gene: 16. The V gene's germline CDR1 is MDHEN and CDR2 SYDVKM. This CDR3 is 18 amino acids long. CDR3 nucleotide sequence: TGTGCCAGCAGTTTTTATTTGGGACAGGCCGACCCGCTCTATGGCTACACCTTC. This sequence encodes CASSFYLGQADPLYGYTF.

V usage is TRBV28 and J usage is TRBJ2-7; 7 bases fit TRBD1. In germline, CDR1 is MDHEN, CDR2 SYDVKM. With 5 bases clipped from V and 0 bases from J, the junction kept 10 bases outside the gene matches. The CDR3 has 16 amino acids. The CDR3 DNA sequence: TGTGCCAGCAGTCCCCCGGACAGGATGAGCTCCTACGAGCAGTACTTC. Protein: CASSPPDRMSSYEQYF.

The rearrangement joins TRBV15 to TRBJ2-3, with D maybe TRBD1 (6 bases). Trimming took off 0 bases at V and 5 bases at J, with 12 bases between the two ends. This CDR3 spans 15 amino acids. CDR1 is LNHNV and CDR2 is YYDKDF in the germline V gene (reference sequence). CDR3 sequence (DNA): TGTGCCACCAGCAGAGAGACAGGTGGAGGAGATACGCAGTATTTT. Translated, it gives CATSRETGGGDTQYF.

In its sample, this clone was seen a few times. V is TRBV6-1 and J is TRBJ2-7; D gene unclear. Germline CDR1 is MNHNS and CDR2 is SASEGT. The CDR3 extends over 12 amino acids. The germline V and J ends were trimmed by 5 bases and 1 base, with 6 bases remaining between them. In DNA, the CDR3 is TGTGCCAGCAGTCTAGAGTCCTACGAGCAGTACTTC. It yields the protein CASSLESYEQYF.

As to this clone: The junction departs from germline at one end; a sequencing error may be responsible. This chain uses TRBV4-3 with TRBJ2-3; TRBD2 aligns across 7 bases. Germline CDR1 reads LGHNA; CDR2 reads YSLEER. The CDR3 has 15 amino acids. CDR3 DNA sequence: TGCGCCAGCACCCAAGACGGGAGGAACACAGATACGCAGTATTTT. The encoded protein is CASTQDGRNTDTQYF.

V usage is TRBV29-1 and J usage is TRBJ2-7, with D uncertain. CDR3 length: 13 residues. Trimming removed 4 bases from V and 3 bases from J, with 13 bases in between. Germline CDR1 SQVTM, CDR2 ANQGSEA. This chain's CDR3 is CSVVLRENYEQYF. In DNA, the CDR3 is TGCAGCGTTGTACTCAGAGAAAACTACGAGCAGTACTTC.

The chain's CDR3 is CASSYSRGNTIYF. Written as DNA, the CDR3 is TGTGCCAGCAGTTACTCGAGGGGCAACACCATATATTTT. The V and J genes are TRBV6-5 and TRBJ1-3; TRBD1 is a possible D gene (5 bases). The CDR3 contains 13 residues. Deletions cut 0 bases from V and 7 bases from J, with 7 bases between. Per germline, CDR1 MNHEY and CDR2 SVGAGI.

The chain joins TRBV10-3 to TRBJ2-7, with D perhaps TRBD1 (5 bases). Germline-derived CDR1 and CDR2 are ENHRY and SYGVKD. The CDR3 covers 14 residues. V was cut by 5 bases and J by 1 base, with 12 bases left in between. DNA for the CDR3: TGTGCCATCAGTTTCTCCGGACATTCCTACGAGCAGTACTTC. Translating gives CAISFSGHSYEQYF.

The chain couples TRBV5-3 to TRBJ2-7, with D tentatively TRBD1 (5 bases). TRBV5-3 is placed among ORFs of uncertain function. Trimming took off 8 bases at V and 1 base at J, with 16 bases between the two ends. This CDR3 contains 14 residues. CDR3 residues: CASRATVGSYEQYF. In DNA form, the CDR3 reads TGTGCCAGCAGGGCGACGGTGGGTTCCTACGAGCAGTACTTC.

This clone was found a few times. This chain links TRBV4-2 with TRBJ2-7; TRBD2 is a possible D gene (6 bases). V lost 0 bases to trimming and J lost 3 bases, with 12 bases between them. This CDR3 spans 15 amino acids. The germline V gene encodes CDR1 LGHNA and CDR2 YNFKEQ. The CDR3 reads CASSQEWRGVYEQYF. The DNA of the CDR3 is TGTGCCAGCAGCCAAGAATGGAGGGGAGTCTACGAGCAGTACTTC.

The rearrangement links TRBV5-5 to TRBJ2-7; 13 positions agree with TRBD2. The trim removed 2 bases at V and 6 bases at J, leaving 5 bases unmatched. This CDR3 region has 15 residues. From germline, CDR1 is SGHKS and CDR2 YYEKEE (reference sequence). CDR3 bases: TGTGCCAGCAGCTTCGGACTAGCGGGAGTTGGCGAGCAGTACTTC. This sequence encodes CASSFGLAGVGEQYF.

The chain combines TRBV25-1 with TRBJ1-3; a weak D match, TRBD1 (5 bases). Deletions cut 3 bases from V and 2 bases from J, with 14 bases between. The CDR3 is 16 residues long. CDR1 MGHDK and CDR2 SYGVNS come from the germline V gene. The chain's CDR3 is CASSDAQGGAGNTIYF. DNA for the CDR3: TGTGCCAGCAGTGATGCCCAGGGTGGCGCTGGAAACACCATATATTTT.

The chain combines TRBV5-4 with TRBJ2-5; 7 nucleotides align to TRBD2. The J call may not be correct, given that the DNA end is closer to TRBJ2-7. Germline CDR1 reads SGHNT; CDR2 reads YYREEE (reference sequence). The CDR3 length is 13 residues. CDR3 DNA: TGTGCCAGCAGCTGGGATGGGGAGGGCGAGCAGTACTTC. It encodes CASSWDGEGEQYF.